Described below is a single T cell receptor (beta chain) sequence and its context. The antigen this receptor binds is unknown. One base away there is no much larger clone; base qualities are not given. CDR1 and CDR2, looked up from the germline V gene, are MDHEN and SYDVKM. Trimming removed 5 bases from V and 7 bases from J, leaving 20 bases between the germline ends. Reading from cysteine to phenylalanine, the CDR3 counts 16 amino acids. The retained sequence is limited to the CDR3, 48 bases, with the frame set at the first base. The donors were healthy, HIV-negative adults with no recently reported acute infections or vaccinations. Every donor was a Caucasian adult living in Nashville, Tennessee, USA. CD4+ T cells were enriched through magnetic negative selection, after which naive cells were positively selected on CD45RA and the remaining negative fraction served as the memory subset. After blood collection by leukapheresis, PBMCs were isolated using Ficoll-Histopaque density gradient centrifugation and then cryopreserved in the vapor phase of liquid nitrogen. Analytical flow cytometry was used to check the purity and quantity of each magnetically sorted T cell population. Genomic DNA was isolated from every sorted fraction and measured by UV absorbance on a Nanodrop 2000c.

The sample is drawn from a study of shared clonotypes between healthy human individuals (dated by TCRdb to about 2020). For context, the study as a whole: The cohort included a few men and a couple of women between 18 and 49 years of age. For each donor, CD4 naive and CD4 memory were each given three plates, CD8 naive was given two plates, and CD8 memory was given one plate. Blood TCR repertoires of four to six healthy adults were deeply sequenced to estimate repertoire size and the extent of clonotype sharing between individuals. To increase sequencing depth and limit assay-specific biases, TCR repertoire library preparation and sequencing were carried out by different laboratories using diverse techniques. Each donor's leukapheresis produced roughly between roughly 0.9 and 9 billion PBMCs. The paper's findings and limits, for the study overall: Because the study included a small number of donors, the genetic and exposure-history diversity represented was limited. Even with the large sequencing depth, rarefaction of the sorted-subset datasets indicated that sequencing was incomplete. Pairwise subsampling indicated that sequencing depth was expected to affect the degree of clonotype sharing among donors. Larger estimated clonotype richness was generally found for naive subsets than for memory subsets. Only blood was sampled, and tissue TCR repertoires likely differ from those in blood. Sharing across a few donors was observed for 4.5% to 6.5% of naive CD4, 3% to 3.5% of naive CD8, about 2.3% of memory CD4, and around 0.44% of memory CD8 clonotypes. Compared with non-shared clonotypes, clonotypes shared by all four sorted-subset donors had higher generation probabilities.

Using the deep immunoSEQ assay, TCR CDR3 regions were amplified from genomic DNA by multiplex PCR. Genomic DNA extracted from each cell subset was distributed evenly over all wells of several immunoSEQ 96-well plates, and each plate served as one replicate. For sorted subsets, 150 to 250 ng genomic DNA, equal to tens of thousands of T cell genomes, was loaded into each replicate PCR. The purified libraries were quantified using a Qubit 3.0 fluorometer, sized with a Bioanalyzer 2100, and then quantified again using the KAPA Library Quantification kit. Each immunoSEQ 96-well plate was sequenced on its own single-read 150-cycle Illumina NextSeq 550 flow cell. For the original study's pipeline: Because the immunoSEQ output held only junctional sequences and lacked quality scores, the filtering could not match the filtering applied to full-length reads. Sequences were annotated with PyIR, a Python wrapper for IgBLAST v1.9, and V/J genes and CDR3 were assigned using IMGT germline references. Any read was removed if the V/J assignment was weak (E-value above 1e-6), the CDR3 was missing, or the read contained stop codons, out-of-frame junctions, or ambiguous translated residues. A V3J clonotype was defined by an identical inferred V gene, J gene, and CDR3 amino acid sequence. To compute the percentage overlap between repertoires, the number of shared unique clonotypes was divided by the size of the smaller repertoire. Repertoire richness was assessed with RTK rarefaction, the Chao1 estimator, and Recon v2.1 estimates of unobserved clonotypes. For all TCRbeta clonotypes obtained by the gDNA method from several donors, generation probabilities were computed with OLGA. TCRdb took this table from immuneACCESS and kept in-frame rearrangements with V and J called. Such tables lack part of the clones; where checked against another copy, unresolved V genes explain under half of the gap, and the rest is unexplained. The DNA was the basis for D and trimming; V, J and clone size are from that table. Counted in this sample were some 2,000,000 clones; 95% of them appeared once. Around 0.13% of the sample is taken by the ten largest.

Material for sequencing was naive CD4+ T cells sorted from blood. In the paper's terms, the cell subset or site label means: CD45RA+ positively selected. Rearrangement joined TRBV28 to TRBJ2-2; TRBD1 could be the D gene, as 6 bases match. This clonotype was sampled from a man between 18 and 29 years old in good health. CDR3 loop: CASSIKTGVSLGELFF. The bases are TGTGCCAGCAGTATAAAGACAGGAGTAAGTCTCGGGGAGCTGTTTTTT.